These 22 T cell receptor beta chains share one sample of origin, sequenced in a study of blood T cell repertoires in COVID-19. Libraries were prepared by immunoSEQ multiplex PCR; TCRdb keeps only in-frame clonotypes and omits some of them. The table lists some 290,000 clones, about 90% of them singletons, with roughly 2% in the top ten. Input material: peripheral blood. The receptors stem from a woman aged 45 to 65 who had recovered from COVID-19.

The V call is TRBV4-3, the J call TRBJ2-1, with 7 bases that match TRBD2. This CDR3 contains 16 residues. The J segment lost 2 bases and the V segment lost 0 bases, leaving 4 bases of the junction unmatched. Per the germline V gene, CDR1 is LGHNA and CDR2 is YSLEER. CDR3 bases: TGCGCCAGCAGCCAAGATGCGGGAGAGGCCTACAATGAGCAGTTCTTC. The encoded protein is CASSQDAGEAYNEQFF.

V and J are TRBV18 and TRBJ1-1; 9 bases are shared with TRBD1. The CDR3 extends over 15 amino acids. Germline CDR1 is KGHSH and CDR2 is LQKENI. J gave up 5 bases and V 4 bases, and 8 bases lay outside the gene matches. CDR3 sequence reads: CASSRMGQGGTEAFF. CDR3 DNA sequence: TGTGCCAGCTCACGCATGGGACAGGGTGGAACTGAAGCTTTCTTT.

The chain combines TRBV11-2 with TRBJ2-7, with 7 nucleotides matching TRBD1. The CDR3 extends over 13 amino acids. After removal of 2 bases from V and 5 bases from J, the junction contained 3 bases not matched to a gene. CDR1 is SGHAT, CDR2 FQNNGV, per germline. The DNA for the CDR3 is TGTGCCAGCAGCTTACAAACAGGGGACGAGCAGTACTTC. Amino acid sequence: CASSLQTGDEQYF.

The V gene is TRBV5-1, the J gene TRBJ1-4, with TRBD1 matching 7 bases. V dropped 0 bases and J dropped 7; count of bases not matched to a gene: 6. This CDR3 is built from 15 residues. Germline V CDR1 and CDR2: SGHRS, YFSETQ. For the CDR3, the DNA is TGCGCCAGCAGCTTGGGAGGGGGCGAATTTGAAAAACTGTTTTTT. Translation: CASSLGGGEFEKLFF.

The chain couples TRBV5-1 to TRBJ2-2; TRBD2 might be the D (5 bases). V lost 1 base and J lost 5, with 12 bases in between. This CDR3 region has 15 residues. Germline CDR1 is SGHRS and CDR2 is YFSETQ. The DNA for the CDR3 is TGCGCCAGCAGCTTGTCCGTTTCGGGGACCGGGGAGCTGTTTTTT. It yields the protein CASSLSVSGTGELFF.

The gene calls are TRBV15 and TRBJ1-4; 9 nucleotides agree with TRBD1. Germline CDR1 reads LNHNV; CDR2 reads YYDKDF (reference sequence). After removal of 0 bases from V and 6 bases from J, the junction contained 5 bases not matched to a gene. The CDR3 runs 16 residues. The DNA for the CDR3 is TGTGCCACCAGCAGAGAGTTTAGGACAGGGGATGAAAAACTGTTTTTT. Translated: CATSREFRTGDEKLFF.

The CDR3 DNA reads as TGTGCCAGCAGCCGAGCGGGAGGGACCTTGGAGCAGTACTTC. Its protein product is CASSRAGGTLEQYF. The J gene is TRBJ2-7, the V gene TRBV6-5; 10 nucleotides align to TRBD2. The germline V gene has CDR1 MNHEY and CDR2 SVGAGI. The CDR3 sequence is 14 residues long. The junction had 9 bases not matched to a gene; V was cut back by 6 bases and J by 7 bases.

The chain uses TRBV6-5 and TRBJ2-3; D is possibly TRBD1 (5 bases). The CDR3 has 15 residues. Germline V gene lookup returns CDR1 MNHEY and CDR2 SVGAGI. V was shortened by 4 bases and J by 1 base, with 12 bases between the two germline ends. CDR3 loop: CASSSDLQGTDTQYF. Here the CDR3 DNA reads TGTGCCAGCAGTTCGGATCTACAGGGCACAGATACGCAGTATTTT.

This clone was recorded once. The V call is TRBV5-1, the J call TRBJ2-7; 8 bases align to TRBD2. The germline V gene encodes CDR1 SGHRS and CDR2 YFSETQ. This CDR3 region has 15 residues. Trimming removed 4 bases from V and 0 bases from J; junction bases left unmatched: 6. The CDR3 sequence is CASSATSGRSYEQYF. In DNA, the CDR3 is TGCGCCAGCAGCGCCACTAGCGGACGCTCCTACGAGCAGTACTTC.

This chain connects TRBV13 to TRBJ2-1, with 7 nucleotides matching TRBD1. V was pared by 3 bases and J by 6 bases, with 8 bases of the junction left unmatched. This CDR3 region has 15 residues. CDR1 and CDR2 (germline): PRHDT, FYEKMQ (reference sequence). The CDR3 DNA is TGTGCCAGCAGCTTTTCCGGGACAGTGAGCAATGAGCAGTTCTTC. It specifies CASSFSGTVSNEQFF.

The chain uses TRBV3-1 (or the pseudogene TRBV3-2) and TRBJ2-7; the D gene is possibly TRBD1 (8 bases). The V end was cut by 4 bases, the J end by 2 bases, with 18 bases between. The CDR3 has 16 amino acids. Germline V CDR1 and CDR2: LGHDT, YNNKEL (reference sequence). The CDR3 region is CASSPLGGTGTYEQYF. CDR3 coding DNA: TGTGCCAGCAGCCCATTGGGGGGGACAGGAACCTACGAGCAGTACTTC.

This clone was found a few times. V is TRBV19 and J is TRBJ2-7; weak D call: TRBD1 (6 bases). V gave up 2 bases and J gave up 5 bases, with 10 bases separating them. CDR3 length: 13 residues. Germline CDR1 is LNHDA and CDR2 is SQIVND (reference sequence). For the CDR3, the DNA is TGTGCCAGTAGTATAACAGGGTCCCACGAGCAGTACTTC. Protein sequence: CASSITGSHEQYF.

The rearrangement joins TRBV9 to TRBJ2-2; D may be TRBD2 (7 bases). V lost 3 bases and J 5 bases, leaving 20 bases between the germline ends. The length of the CDR3 is 17 residues. Germline values: CDR1 SGDLS, CDR2 YYNGEE. CDR3 protein: CASSAPLGGAGTGELFF. CDR3 nucleotides: TGTGCCAGCAGCGCCCCTCTAGGGGGGGCAGGGACCGGGGAGCTGTTTTTT. Variable domain in full (rest from reference TRBV9 and TRBJ2-2): DSGVTQTPKHLITATGQRVTLRCSPRSGDLSVYWYQQSLDQGLQFLIQYYNGEERAKGNILERFSAQQFPDLHSELNLSSLELGDSALYFCASSAPLGGAGTGELFFGEGSRLTVL.

This clone occurred once. This sequence joins TRBV6-5 and TRBJ2-1; 7 bases agree with TRBD1. Trimming cost V 2 bases and J 0 bases; bases outside gene matches: 1. The germline gives CDR1 MNHEY, CDR2 SVGAGI. The CDR3 is made up of 15 amino acids. The CDR3 spells CASSYGDSSYNEQFF. CDR3 nucleotide sequence: TGTGCCAGCAGTTACGGGGACAGCTCCTACAATGAGCAGTTCTTC.

The gene calls are TRBV5-5 and TRBJ2-1; 8 positions match TRBD2. The CDR3 has 19 residues. Germline V lookup: CDR1 SGHKS, CDR2 YYEKEE (reference sequence). V shed 0 bases and J 0 bases; nucleotides not matched to a gene: 11. The CDR3, as DNA: TGTGCCAGCAGCTTGGATCTGCGGGGGGTGTCAAGCTCCTACAATGAGCAGTTCTTC. Its translation is CASSLDLRGVSSSYNEQFF.

The chain employs TRBV7-9 and TRBJ2-7; D is undetermined. Germline V lookup: CDR1 SEHNR, CDR2 FQNEAQ (reference sequence). The CDR3 sequence is 11 residues long. The V end lost 4 bases, the J end lost 5 bases, and 6 bases lay between the germline ends. The CDR3 coding sequence is TGTGCCAGCAGCTCTCAGGACGAGCAGTACTTC. Its translation is CASSSQDEQYF.

The chain joins TRBV9 to TRBJ2-2, with D uncertain. This CDR3 contains 13 residues. Germline lookup yields CDR1 SGDLS and CDR2 YYNGEE. Trimming shortened V by 3 bases and J by 6 bases, and 9 bases separated the two germline ends. CDR3 loop: CASSASVPGELFF. DNA of the CDR3: TGTGCCAGCAGCGCCTCCGTCCCCGGGGAGCTGTTTTTT.

The rearrangement uses TRBV28 and TRBJ1-1; D call uncertain. CDR3 length: 18 amino acids. V was clipped by 2 bases and J by 0 bases, with 19 bases between them. Germline CDR1 MDHEN, CDR2 SYDVKM. CDR3 sequence: CASSLNAAGGAMNTEAFF. In DNA, the CDR3 is TGTGCCAGCAGTTTAAACGCGGCAGGAGGAGCTATGAACACTGAAGCTTTCTTT.

The CDR3, as DNA: TGTGCCAGCAGTGTCGACAGGGGGCACAATTCACCCCTCCACTTT. Protein product: CASSVDRGHNSPLHF. The rearrangement links TRBV2 to TRBJ1-6, with 10 bases that match TRBD1. Germline-derived CDR1 and CDR2 are SNHLY and FYNNEI. The junction had 4 bases not matched to a gene; V was cut back by 4 bases and J by 7 bases. CDR3 length: 15 amino acids.

The V gene is TRBV7-3, the J gene TRBJ1-3; the D is unclear. Germline CDR1 reads SGHTA; CDR2 reads FQGTGA. Trimming pared 8 bases from V and 2 bases from J, leaving 4 bases between. This CDR3 contains 11 residues. The CDR3 is CASQTGNTIYF. In DNA form, the CDR3 reads TGTGCCAGCCAAACTGGAAACACCATATATTTT.

This chain links TRBV12-3 or TRBV12-4 with TRBJ2-3; maybe TRBD1 (6 bases). V was clipped by 5 bases and J by 5 bases, with 11 bases between them. This CDR3 contains 13 residues. Here the CDR3 reads CASSRLQGDTQYF. In DNA form, the CDR3 reads TGTGCCAGCAGTCGCTTACAGGGAGATACGCAGTATTTT.

The chain recombines TRBV30 with TRBJ2-5, with D maybe TRBD1 (6 bases). Germline V gene data show CDR1 as GTSNPN and CDR2 as SVGIG (reference sequence). The CDR3 has 15 residues. Trimming cost V 0 bases and J 4 bases, with 15 bases left between them. CDR3 sequence: CAWSVRGGGLETQYF. The CDR3 nucleotides read TGTGCCTGGAGTGTACGTGGGGGCGGTTTAGAGACCCAGTACTTC.